This T cell receptor (beta chain) was profiled in a study of blood T cell repertoires in COVID-19. Study summary: T cells, B-cell-depleted T cells, or PBMCs supplied cDNA or gDNA.

Clones were read by immunoSEQ multiplex PCR, and TCRdb kept only the in-frame ones, dropping some. Of 150,000 to 200,000 clones in the sample, more than 75% are singletons; the top ten hold 15% to 20%. The sequenced sample was PBMCs or T cells enriched from blood (not recorded which). The receptor was derived from a woman in her forties or fifties who had recovered from COVID-19.

Here the CDR3 reads CASSLHRLANTGELFF. In nucleotides, the CDR3 is TGCGCCAGCAGCCTTCACAGGCTCGCGAACACCGGGGAGCTGTTTTTT. The chain combines TRBV4-1 with TRBJ2-2, with D maybe TRBD1 (5 bases). V was cut by 4 bases and J by 0 bases, with 12 bases left in between. The CDR3 runs 16 residues. The germline V gene has CDR1 MGHRA and CDR2 YSYEKL.